These T cell receptor beta chains were read from a single sample in a study of blood T cell repertoires in COVID-19. Using immunoSEQ multiplex PCR, the repertoire was profiled, and TCRdb retains in-frame clones only, with some absent. Among roughly 360,000 clones, about 80% were seen once, and the ten largest hold roughly 1.2%. Material for sequencing was peripheral blood. Receptors were obtained from a human donor with acute or convalescent COVID-19. The donor label of this sample is uncertain. The CDR3 runs from the conserved cysteine through the conserved F or W. The order of the fields is V gene, J gene, clone size, D gene, CDR3 DNA, CDR3 protein. D genes are given only for firm matches. Expanded clones get a size class; other rows say once, few or many, or leave the size out.

V gene: TRBV6-5
J gene: TRBJ1-2
clone size: -
D gene: -
CDR3 DNA: TGTGCCAGCAGTTACTCGCGGGGCAACTATGGCTACACCTTC
CDR3 protein: CASSYSRGNYGYTF

V gene: TRBV20-1
J gene: TRBJ1-2
clone size: -
D gene: -
CDR3 DNA: TGCAGTGCAAGTGGAGGGTCTTATGGCTACACCTTC
CDR3 protein: CSASGGSYGYTF

V gene: TRBV19
J gene: TRBJ2-7
clone size: once
D gene: -
CDR3 DNA: TGTGCCAGTAAGGAGAAGCTCGGAGAGCAGTACTTC
CDR3 protein: CASKEKLGEQYF

V gene: TRBV5-1
J gene: TRBJ1-2
clone size: -
D gene: TRBD1
CDR3 DNA: TGCGCCAGCAGCCCTACAGGGGGCATCAATGGCTACACCTTC
CDR3 protein: CASSPTGGINGYTF

V gene: TRBV6-5
J gene: TRBJ2-5
clone size: -
D gene: -
CDR3 DNA: TGTGCCAGCAGTTACGGTCGGTACCAAGAGACCCAGTACTTC
CDR3 protein: CASSYGRYQETQYF

V gene: TRBV18
J gene: TRBJ1-5
clone size: once
D gene: -
CDR3 DNA: TGTGCCAGCTCACCAGGGGGCGATCAGCCCCAGCATTTT
CDR3 protein: CASSPGGDQPQHF

V gene: TRBV3-1/TRBV3-2
J gene: TRBJ1-1
clone size: -
D gene: -
CDR3 DNA: TGTGCCAGCAGCCGTAACACAGGGACGGGCCTTGAAGCTTTCTTT
CDR3 protein: CASSRNTGTGLEAFF

V gene: TRBV5-1
J gene: TRBJ1-6
clone size: once
D gene: TRBD1
CDR3 DNA: TGCGCCAGCAGCAATACGACAGGGGGAAATTCACCCCTCCACTTT
CDR3 protein: CASSNTTGGNSPLHF

V gene: TRBV3-1/TRBV3-2
J gene: TRBJ1-1
clone size: -
D gene: -
CDR3 DNA: TGTGCCAGCAGCCAAGACGGAACAGGGTACACTGAAGCTTTCTTT
CDR3 protein: CASSQDGTGYTEAFF

V gene: TRBV29-1
J gene: TRBJ1-1
clone size: -
D gene: -
CDR3 DNA: TGCAGCGTTGAAAGAGGGGGGGGTGACACTGAAGCTTTCTTT
CDR3 protein: CSVERGGGDTEAFF

V gene: TRBV3-1/TRBV3-2
J gene: TRBJ1-1
clone size: -
D gene: -
CDR3 DNA: TGTGCCAGCAGCCAAAGGGGTAGTGCCACTGAAGCTTTCTTT
CDR3 protein: CASSQRGSATEAFF

V gene: TRBV18
J gene: TRBJ2-1
clone size: -
D gene: -
CDR3 DNA: TGTGCCAGCTCACCCCTTCTGGCAGTCTCCAATGAGCAGTTCTTC
CDR3 protein: CASSPLLAVSNEQFF

V gene: TRBV5-6
J gene: TRBJ2-5
clone size: -
D gene: TRBD1
CDR3 DNA: TGTGCCAGCAGCTTACTAGCCGGGACAGGGGCTCAAGAGACCCAGTACTTC
CDR3 protein: CASSLLAGTGAQETQYF

V gene: TRBV7-9
J gene: TRBJ1-1
clone size: -
D gene: -
CDR3 DNA: TGTGCCAGCAGGGAGGGGAGGGGCGCGGCTTTCTTT
CDR3 protein: CASREGRGAAFF

V gene: TRBV23-1
J gene: TRBJ2-1
clone size: -
D gene: TRBD2
CDR3 DNA: TGCGCCAGCAGTCAATCCGGACTAGCGGGGGACAATGAGCAGTTCTTC
CDR3 protein: CASSQSGLAGDNEQFF

V gene: TRBV30
J gene: TRBJ2-2
clone size: -
D gene: TRBD2
CDR3 DNA: TGTGCCTGGAGCCGACTAGCCACAAACACCGGGGAGCTGTTTTTT
CDR3 protein: CAWSRLATNTGELFF

V gene: TRBV7-2
J gene: TRBJ2-7
clone size: -
D gene: TRBD2
CDR3 DNA: TGTGCCAGCAGCTTAGATTTGGGACTAGCAGGGGAGCAGTACTTC
CDR3 protein: CASSLDLGLAGEQYF

V gene: TRBV5-1
J gene: TRBJ2-1
clone size: -
D gene: TRBD1
CDR3 DNA: TGCGCCAGCAGCCAAACTCCGGGACAGAGCTCCTACAATGAGCAGTTCTTC
CDR3 protein: CASSQTPGQSSYNEQFF

V gene: TRBV6-5
J gene: TRBJ2-5
clone size: -
D gene: -
CDR3 DNA: TGTGCCAGCAGTTACTCGATAGCAGAGACCCAGTACTTC
CDR3 protein: CASSYSIAETQYF

V gene: TRBV7-8
J gene: TRBJ1-4
clone size: -
D gene: TRBD1
CDR3 DNA: TGTGCCAGCAGCCCCGGGACAGGGGGCGTTAATGAAAAACTGTTTTTT
CDR3 protein: CASSPGTGGVNEKLFF

V gene: TRBV11-2
J gene: TRBJ2-3
clone size: -
D gene: -
CDR3 DNA: TGTGCCAGCAGATTTGGCAGATCGACAGATACGCAGTATTTT
CDR3 protein: CASRFGRSTDTQYF

V gene: TRBV19
J gene: TRBJ2-3
clone size: -
D gene: -
CDR3 DNA: TGTGCCAGTAGTATAACCACCCCAGAAATCACAGATACGCAGTATTTT
CDR3 protein: CASSITTPEITDTQYF